The 17 T cell receptor beta chains in this list originate from one sample, sequenced in a study of blood T cells in healthy people across ages. For the second PCR, which ran for 7 to 11 cycles, a sample-barcoded 5' primer and a J-beta primer mix were used. TCRdb redid the calling of the 5' RACE reads with MiXCR, one entry per CDR3 protein. The sample has more than 800,000 distinct CDR3 sequences, 35% to 50% seen once; the top ten hold 18%. The sequenced sample consisted of blood. These receptors originate from a woman aged 60-70 years in good health.

This sequence joins TRBV27 and TRBJ1-1; D uncertain. This CDR3 region has 15 residues. Per the germline V gene, CDR1 is MNHEY and CDR2 is SMNVEV (reference sequence). The V and J ends lost 5 bases and 4 bases respectively, with 17 bases between them. CDR3 protein: CASSLLKGGITEAFF. The CDR3 region has the DNA TGTGCCAGCAGTCTCCTAAAGGGCGGAATCACTGAAGCTTTCTTT.

This chain connects TRBV2 to TRBJ2-5, with a tentative D call TRBD2 (7 bases). Trimming cost V 3 bases and J 5 bases, with 13 bases left between them. Germline V gene lookup returns CDR1 SNHLY and CDR2 FYNNEI. The CDR3 runs to 14 residues. The CDR3 protein is CASSDRGAWETQYF. The CDR3, as DNA: TGTGCCAGCAGTGATCGGGGGGCCTGGGAGACCCAGTACTTC.

The chain couples TRBV20-1 to TRBJ2-7; 16 bases are a match to TRBD2. V trimming: 5 bases; J trimming: 1 base; junction bases outside the gene matches: 8. The germline V gene has CDR1 DFQATT and CDR2 SNEGSKA (reference sequence). This CDR3 is built from 17 residues. The CDR3 nucleotides are TGCAGTGCTCGATCCGGGACTAGCGGGAGGGTATCCTACGAGCAGTACTTC. It encodes CSARSGTSGRVSYEQYF.

The V gene is TRBV4-3, the J gene TRBJ2-1; D might be TRBD1 or TRBD2, each matching 6 bases. V lost 2 bases and J lost 8, with 22 bases in between. From germline, CDR1 is LGHNA and CDR2 YSLEER. The length of the CDR3 is 17 residues. The CDR3 region is CASSQSLSGGPRDEQFF. CDR3 nucleotide sequence: TGCGCCAGCAGCCAATCCCTCTCCGGGGGCCCTCGTGATGAGCAGTTCTTC.

The gene calls are TRBV7-9 and TRBJ2-1; 12 bases are shared with TRBD1. This CDR3 has 15 amino acids. Germline assignment: CDR1 SEHNR and CDR2 FQNEAQ (reference sequence). After removal of 5 bases from V and 8 bases from J, the junction contained 7 bases not matched to a gene. CDR3 residues: CASSPIGTGGHEQFF. CDR3 in DNA: TGTGCCAGCAGCCCGATTGGGACAGGGGGCCATGAGCAGTTCTTC.

This clonotype was detected only a few times. J is TRBJ1-2 and V is TRBV29-1; the match to TRBD1 covers 8 bases. Trimming at V came to 4 bases and at J to 8 bases, leaving 9 bases not matched to a gene. The CDR3 covers 13 residues. Germline values: CDR1 SQVTM, CDR2 ANQGSEA. The CDR3 coding sequence is TGCAGCGTTGGGACTTCGGGACAGGCCGGCTACACCTTC. Its translation: CSVGTSGQAGYTF.

As to this clonotype: At one of its ends the junction is not consistent with the germline gene, which may arise from a read error. The rearrangement links TRBV5-1 to TRBJ2-3; possibly TRBD1 for D (5 bases). Germline V CDR1 and CDR2: SGHRS, YFSETQ. The CDR3 runs to 15 residues. CDR3: CVSSLGLVSADTRYF. CDR3 in DNA: TGCGTCAGCAGCTTGGGGCTCGTAAGCGCAGATACGCGGTATTTT. Combining the CDR3 with reference TRBV5-1 and TRBJ2-3 gives the whole variable domain KAGVTQTPRYLIKTRGQQVTLSCSPISGHRSVSWYQQTPGQGLQFLFEYFSETQRNKGNFPGRFSGRQFSNSRSEMNVSTLELGDSALYLCVSSLGLVSADTRYFGPGTRLTVL.

The chain employs TRBV10-1 and TRBJ2-3, with 12 bases matching TRBD1. CDR3 length: 16 amino acids. CDR1 and CDR2 (germline): WNHNN, SYGVQD (reference sequence). Losses at the gene ends were 0 bases for V and 5 bases for J; bases not matched to a gene: 3. Written as DNA, the CDR3 is TGCGCCAGCAGTGAGTCGGGGACAGGGGGCAGAGATACGCAGTATTTT. Its translation: CASSESGTGGRDTQYF.

The chain joins TRBV25-1 to TRBJ2-7, with TRBD2 matching 9 bases. This CDR3 has 16 residues. CDR1 is MGHDK, CDR2 SYGVNS, per germline. V dropped 1 base and J dropped 2; count of bases not matched to a gene: 6. The CDR3 spells CASSELLAGGTYEQYF. CDR3 bases: TGTGCCAGCAGTGAATTACTGGCGGGAGGGACCTACGAGCAGTACTTC.

The chain recombines TRBV7-9 with TRBJ1-1; D call uncertain. CDR3 length: 16 residues. Trimming removed 2 bases at V and 4 bases at J, with 17 bases between. Looked up from germline, CDR1 is SEHNR and CDR2 is FQNEAQ (reference sequence). CDR3 nucleotide sequence: TGTGCCAGCAGCTTAACCGGACCGGGAGGTGCCACTGAAGCTTTCTTT. Translated, it gives CASSLTGPGGATEAFF.

CDR3: CASSLAGTGGETQYF. The CDR3 region has the DNA TGTGCCAGCAGCTTAGCCGGGACAGGGGGAGAGACCCAGTACTTC. This sequence joins TRBV7-9 and TRBJ2-5; 11 bases line up with TRBD1. With 0 bases clipped from V and 4 bases from J, the junction kept 1 base outside the gene matches. The CDR3 runs to 15 residues. Germline CDR1 is SEHNR and CDR2 is FQNEAQ (reference sequence).

V is TRBV7-2 and J is TRBJ2-5, with D perhaps matching TRBD1 (6 bases). The germline V gene has CDR1 SGHTA and CDR2 FQGNSA. V gave up 1 base and J gave up 13 bases, with 19 bases separating them. This CDR3 is 14 amino acids long. The CDR3 DNA sequence: TGTGCCAGCAGCTTAGATGGGGCAGGGGAAGATCGGTACTTC. It codes for CASSLDGAGEDRYF.

This clonotype has only a few counts. The chain joins TRBV20-1 to TRBJ2-2, with no clear D. Deletions cut 4 bases from V and 5 bases from J, with 8 bases between. This CDR3 has 12 amino acids. CDR1 is DFQATT, CDR2 SNEGSKA, per germline (reference sequence). CDR3 nucleotide sequence: TGCAGTGCTAAAGCCTGGACCGGGGAGCTGTTTTTT. This translates into CSAKAWTGELFF.

The chain is built from TRBV29-1 and TRBJ2-1; TRBD2 matches at 13 bases. Looked up from germline, CDR1 is SQVTM and CDR2 is ANQGSEA. CDR3 length: 14 residues. The junction had 11 bases not matched to a gene; V was cut back by 8 bases and J by 10 bases. The DNA for the CDR3 is TGCAGCACCCAGCTACTAGCGGGAGGGGGCGAGCAGTTCTTC. Translated, it gives CSTQLLAGGGEQFF.

This clonotype was counted between two and nine times. The chain carries TRBV11-2 and TRBJ2-5; 10 bases align to TRBD2. The DNA matches TRBJ2-7 better at its end, which makes the J call doubtful. Germline-derived CDR1 and CDR2 are SGHAT and FQNNGV. This CDR3 contains 13 residues. The CDR3 region has the DNA TGTGCCAGCAGATGGACTAGCGGCCACGAGCAGTACTTC. Protein sequence: CASRWTSGHEQYF.

The chain is built from TRBV29-1 and TRBJ2-2; 8 bases match TRBD1. Losses at the gene ends were 6 bases for V and 13 bases for J; bases not matched to a gene: 4. The germline gives CDR1 SQVTM, CDR2 ANQGSEA. This CDR3 comprises 10 residues. The CDR3 protein is CSVGQGRLFF. DNA for the CDR3: TGCAGCGTCGGACAGGGTCGGCTGTTTTTT.

The chain recombines TRBV5-1 with TRBJ2-1; D not certain. V lost 0 bases and J 0 bases, leaving 10 bases between the germline ends. The CDR3 extends over 16 amino acids. Germline V gene data show CDR1 as SGHRS and CDR2 as YFSETQ. The CDR3 loop is CASSLEGPSSYNEQFF. DNA for the CDR3: TGCGCCAGCAGCTTGGAGGGTCCGAGCTCCTACAATGAGCAGTTCTTC. Drawing the rest from reference TRBV5-1 and TRBJ2-1, the complete variable domain is KAGVTQTPRYLIKTRGQQVTLSCSPISGHRSVSWYQQTPGQGLQFLFEYFSETQRNKGNFPGRFSGRQFSNSRSEMNVSTLELGDSALYLCASSLEGPSSYNEQFFGPGTRLTVL.